Listed below are T cell receptor beta chains from one sample, sequenced in a study of T cell clonotyping in hematopoietic cell transplantation. The assay was immunoSEQ multiplex PCR, and TCRdb's table has in-frame clones only and misses some. The table has 15,000 to 25,000 clones, around four fifths seen once; the top ten hold roughly 14%. The specimen was peripheral blood mononuclear cells. These receptors were taken from a man between 60 and 75 years old in good health. Some clones in this sample may be carry-over from other donors' samples. CDR3s leave out the opening cysteine and the closing phenylalanine or tryptophan.

>TRBJ2-1|TRBV21-1
ASTPLLKVNEQF
>TRBJ2-5|TRBV25-1
ASSASGGSQETQY
>TRBJ1-1|TRBV29-1
SVVPHDTEAF
>TRBJ2-7|TRBV12-5
ASGLWLRDAYEQY
>TRBJ1-5|TRBV6-6
ASSWTANQPQH
>TRBJ2-5|TRBV2
ASRGAGGLETQY
>TRBJ1-3|TRBV30
AWFRFTGNTIY
>TRBJ1-1|TRBV14
ASSLIGASLAAF
>TRBJ1-1|TRBV29-1
SVTRDTTNTEAF
>TRBJ1-6|TRBV30
ASRQGASYNSPLH
>TRBJ1-2|TRBV9
ASSEVNYGYT
>TRBJ1-6|TRBV6-6
ASTRDPYNSPLH
>TRBJ1-5|TRBV11-1
ASSLGVGQPQH
>TRBJ2-7|TRBV6-1
ASSRGGGQGYEQY
>TRBJ1-5|TRBV7-8
ASSSTAVRNQPQH
>TRBJ2-7|TRBV14
ASSQVGGYEQY
>TRBJ2-7|TRBV7-2
ASSPGQGFYEQY
>TRBJ2-7|TRBV5-4
ASSPDREASSYEQY
>TRBJ2-7|TRBV30
AWSGQVEQY
>TRBJ1-1|TRBV30
AWSVESRRSEAF
>TRBJ2-5|TRBV2
ASRGQGRTQY
>TRBJ1-1|TRBV6-5
ASSYSSSSNEAF
>TRBJ2-1|TRBV30
ASTGGLGNEQF
>TRBJ1-3|TRBV2
ASKQEDTIY
>TRBJ2-1|TRBV2
ASSESSVVNEQF
>TRBJ1-6|TRBV15
ATSRGWDSGNSPLH
>TRBJ2-7|TRBV5-4
ASSLVGVEQY
>TRBJ2-3|TRBV7-2
ASSQSLAGGIADTQY
>TRBJ1-5|TRBV28
ASSFLGLNQPQH
>TRBJ1-5|TRBV10-1
ASRLGRPHQPQH
>TRBJ1-1|TRBV11-2
ASSTIRGTRISEAF
>TRBJ1-1|TRBV7-2
ASSFVNTEAF
>TRBJ1-5|TRBV5-6
ASSPSEGQPQH
>TRBJ2-7|TRBV19
ASSPGENYEQY
>TRBJ2-6|TRBV7-2
ASSPDTGANVLT
>TRBJ2-3|TRBV29-1
SGTTPTGTDTQY
>TRBJ1-2|TRBV13
ATPQWYGYT
>TRBJ2-5|TRBV10-3
AISQREGPETQY
>TRBJ1-2|TRBV7-2
ASSLVGSVTGDNYGYT
>TRBJ1-1|TRBV2
ASKVGTEAF
>TRBJ1-1|TRBV2
ASSEASAGTAF
>TRBJ1-2|TRBV27
ASSLSSDTPLHGYT
>TRBJ1-2|TRBV30
AWTPGGANYGYT
>TRBJ2-2|TRBV7-3
ASSLASATGELF
>TRBJ2-2|TRBV4-1
ASSQEYQGSNTGELF
>TRBJ2-7|TRBV7-3
ASSPDSSYEQY
>TRBJ2-4|TRBV5-6
ASSLRDRPYIQY